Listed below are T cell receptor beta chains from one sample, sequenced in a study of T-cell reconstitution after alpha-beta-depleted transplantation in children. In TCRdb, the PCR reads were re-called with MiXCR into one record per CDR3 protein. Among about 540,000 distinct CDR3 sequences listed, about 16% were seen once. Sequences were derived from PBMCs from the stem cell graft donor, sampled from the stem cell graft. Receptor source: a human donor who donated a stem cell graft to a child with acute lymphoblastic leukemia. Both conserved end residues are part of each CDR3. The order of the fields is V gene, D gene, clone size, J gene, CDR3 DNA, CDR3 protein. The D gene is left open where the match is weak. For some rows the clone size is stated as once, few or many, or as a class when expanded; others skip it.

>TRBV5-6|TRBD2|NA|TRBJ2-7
TGTGCCAGCAGCCCGGGACTAGCGGGTGTAGGGGTCTACGAGCAGTACTTC
CASSPGLAGVGVYEQYF
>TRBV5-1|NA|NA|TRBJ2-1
TGCGCCAGCAGCTACGAGGGCAATGAGCAGTTCTTC
CASSYEGNEQFF
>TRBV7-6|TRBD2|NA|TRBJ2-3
TGTGCCAGCAGCTTGTTCGGGACTAGCGGTGGGAGCACAGATACGCAGTATTTT
CASSLFGTSGGSTDTQYF
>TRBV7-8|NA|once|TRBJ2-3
TGTGCCAGCAGCCCCGGCCTAAGGGGCCCGAGTACGCAGTATTTT
CASSPGLRGPSTQYF
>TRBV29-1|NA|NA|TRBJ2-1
TGCAGCGCCGACGGGGGCGAGCCCTACAATGAGCAGTTCTTC
CSADGGEPYNEQFF
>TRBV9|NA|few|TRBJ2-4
TGTGCCAGCAGCGTAGGGGGGAGCAAAAACATTCAGTACTTC
CASSVGGSKNIQYF
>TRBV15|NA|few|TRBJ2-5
TGTGCCACCAGCAGAGATAGCAGGCCTAGCGCGGAGACCCAGTACTTC
CATSRDSRPSAETQYF
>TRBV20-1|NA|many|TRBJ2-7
TGCAGTGCTAGATGGGGCCTATACTACGAGCAGTACTTC
CSARWGLYYEQYF
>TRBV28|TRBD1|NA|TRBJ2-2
TGTGCCAGCGGTGACAGGGTACCGAACACCGGGGAGCTGTTTTTT
CASGDRVPNTGELFF
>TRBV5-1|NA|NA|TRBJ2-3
TGCGCCAGCAGCTTGGATGGACGGTTTATCACAGATACGCAGTATTTT
CASSLDGRFITDTQYF
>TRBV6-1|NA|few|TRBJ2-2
TGTGCCAGCAGTGGCGTGGGAGCTGTTTTAAGCACCGGGGAGCTGTTTTTT
CASSGVGAVLSTGELFF
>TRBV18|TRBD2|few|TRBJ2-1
TGTGCCAGCTCAACTATTCGGACTAGCCCCCACAATGAGCAGTTCTTC
CASSTIRTSPHNEQFF
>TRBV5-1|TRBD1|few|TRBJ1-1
TGCGCCAGCAGCGAACAGGGGGCCGAAGCTTTCTTT
CASSEQGAEAFF
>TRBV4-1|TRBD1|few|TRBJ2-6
TGCGCCAGCAGCCCCGGACAGGTATTTTCTGGGGCCAACGTCCTGACTTTC
CASSPGQVFSGANVLTF
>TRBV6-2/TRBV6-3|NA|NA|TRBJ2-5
TGTGCCAGCGGGTCCCCCTTTGGGAGCGATTGGGAGACCCAGTACTTC
CASGSPFGSDWETQYF
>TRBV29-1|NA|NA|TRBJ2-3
TGCAGCGTATTCGGGCAGGGGGGCGGCGATTTT
CSVFGQGGGDF
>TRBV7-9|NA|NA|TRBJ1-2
TGTGCCAGCAGCCCCGGGAACGGCTATGGCTACACCTTC
CASSPGNGYGYTF
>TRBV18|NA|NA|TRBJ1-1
TGTGCCAGCTCACTCTGGATCGCAGACATGAACACTGAAGCTTTCTTT
CASSLWIADMNTEAFF
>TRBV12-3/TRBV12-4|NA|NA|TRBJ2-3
TGTGCCAGCAGCGGACAGATTAGCACAGATACGCAGTATTTT
CASSGQISTDTQYF
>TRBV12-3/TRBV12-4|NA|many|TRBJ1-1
TGTGCCAGCAGTCAACAGGGTTTCACTGAAGCTTTCTTT
CASSQQGFTEAFF
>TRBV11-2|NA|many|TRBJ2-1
TGTGCCAGCAGTGGGACATTTTACAATGAGCAGTTCTTC
CASSGTFYNEQFF
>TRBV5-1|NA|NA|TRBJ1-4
TGCGCCAGTCAGCTTACGACTACCTCAACTAATGAAAAACTGTTTTTT
CASQLTTTSTNEKLFF
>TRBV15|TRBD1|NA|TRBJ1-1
TGTGCCACCATCAAGCACAGGGGGTCGAACACTGAAGCTTTCTTT
CATIKHRGSNTEAFF
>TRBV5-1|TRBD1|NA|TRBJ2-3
TGCGCCAGCAGCTTGTACGGTACGGGGACAGCAATAGATACGCAGTATTTT
CASSLYGTGTAIDTQYF
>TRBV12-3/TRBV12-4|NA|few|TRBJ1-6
TGTGCCAGCAGGGGACACCAGAGCTCCTATAATTCACCCCTCCACTTT
CASRGHQSSYNSPLHF
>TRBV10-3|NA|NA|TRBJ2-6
TGTGCCATCAGTGAGTCGATTATATTCTCTGGGGCCAACGTCCTGACTTTC
CAISESIIFSGANVLTF
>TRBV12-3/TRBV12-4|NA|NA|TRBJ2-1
TGTGCCAGCAGTTTGGTGACAGGACTGGATGAGCAGTTCTTC
CASSLVTGLDEQFF
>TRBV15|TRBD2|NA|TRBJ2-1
TGTGCCACTGAGCGGGAGAGGAGTTACAATGAGCAGTTCTTC
CATERERSYNEQFF
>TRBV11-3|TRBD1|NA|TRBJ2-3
TGTGCCAGCAGCACCGGACAGGGGGGGTTCGGGACAGATACGCAGTATTTT
CASSTGQGGFGTDTQYF
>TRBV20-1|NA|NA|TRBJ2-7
TGCAGTGCTCGATTAGGGCGGACGCCTACCTACGAGCAGTACTTC
CSARLGRTPTYEQYF
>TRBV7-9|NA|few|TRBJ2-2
TGTGCCAGCAGCTTAGAGGCAGGGGATTTGGACACCGGGGAGCTGTTTTTT
CASSLEAGDLDTGELFF
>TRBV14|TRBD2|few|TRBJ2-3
TGTGCCAGCAGCCGGGGGAGGGAGGATACGCAGTATTTT
CASSRGREDTQYF
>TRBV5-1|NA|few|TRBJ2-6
TGCGCCAGCAGCTCCGCTTTAGCTGGGGCCAACGTCCTGACTTTC
CASSSALAGANVLTF
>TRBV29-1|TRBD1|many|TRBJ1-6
TGCAGCGCCGGACAGGCCAATTCACCCCTCCACTTT
CSAGQANSPLHF
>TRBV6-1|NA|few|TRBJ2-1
TGTGCCAGCAGTGAAGCGCTGACGGGGGCCCATACTGAGCAGTTCTTC
CASSEALTGAHTEQFF
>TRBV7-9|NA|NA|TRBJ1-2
TGTGCCCTAGAAGCGGGCTTTGACTATGGCTACACCTTC
CALEAGFDYGYTF
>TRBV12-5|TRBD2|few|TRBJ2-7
TGTGCTAGTGGTTTGCTAGCGGGGAGCTACGAGCAGTACTTC
CASGLLAGSYEQYF
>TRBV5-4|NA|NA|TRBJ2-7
TGTGCCATCAGCTCTGGACTCATCGACAGTTCCGAGCAGTACTTC
CAISSGLIDSSEQYF
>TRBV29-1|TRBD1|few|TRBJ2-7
TGCAGCGTTGATGGAGGATCAGGGGGCGGATACGAGCAGTACTTC
CSVDGGSGGGYEQYF
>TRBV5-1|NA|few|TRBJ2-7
TGCGCCAGCAGCTTAGAACAGGGCGGAGCCGAGCAGTACTTC
CASSLEQGGAEQYF
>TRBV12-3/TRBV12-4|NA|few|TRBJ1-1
TGTGCCAGCAGTTCCACGATGGATGAAGCTTTCTTT
CASSSTMDEAFF
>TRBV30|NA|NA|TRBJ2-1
TGTGCCTGGAGTGTTTTCCGAAGAGAGCAGTCCTTC
CAWSVFRREQSF
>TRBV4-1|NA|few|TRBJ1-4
TGCGCCAGCAGCCAAGAAGGCCCAGTCCTGGTCGTGGCTGAAAAACTGTTTTTT
CASSQEGPVLVVAEKLFF
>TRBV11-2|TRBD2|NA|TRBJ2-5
TGTGCCAGCAGCTTAAGGTTTCAACTAGCGGTATCCCAAGAGACCCAGTACTTC
CASSLRFQLAVSQETQYF
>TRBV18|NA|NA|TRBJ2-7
TGTGCCAGCTCACCGGAACCGGCTAGCCTAGGCCCTCGCTACGAGCAGTACTTC
CASSPEPASLGPRYEQYF
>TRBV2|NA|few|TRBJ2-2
TGTGCCAGCAGTTTAGCTGGTCAGGTTCCGGTGGGAACCGGGGAGCTGTTTTTT
CASSLAGQVPVGTGELFF
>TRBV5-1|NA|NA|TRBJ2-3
TGCGCCAGCAGCTTGGCCCCGGACGGATGGGGCCCAGATACGCAGTATTTT
CASSLAPDGWGPDTQYF
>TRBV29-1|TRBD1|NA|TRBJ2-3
TGCAGCGTTGAAGGGGACAGGGGGCTGGGCACAGATACGCAGTATTTT
CSVEGDRGLGTDTQYF
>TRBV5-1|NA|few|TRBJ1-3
TGCGCCAGCAGCTTGGAGTGGCAGCGACAAACTGGAAACACCATATATTTT
CASSLEWQRQTGNTIYF
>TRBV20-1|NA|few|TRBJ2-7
TGCAGTGCGATACTAGGTCCCGAGCAGTACTTC
CSAILGPEQYF
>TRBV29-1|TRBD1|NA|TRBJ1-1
TGCAGCGCTCTCAGGGACAGAGACACTGAAGCTTTCTTT
CSALRDRDTEAFF